These 9 T cell receptor beta chains were sequenced from one sample in a study of graft-versus-host responses after intestinal transplantation. Sequencing used immunoSEQ multiplex PCR; TCRdb keeps in-frame clones, though not all of them. The table has some 86,000 clones, around 92% seen once. Antigens of these TCRs are unknown. The sequences come from unstimulated CD4+ T cells sorted from spleen or lymph node cells, collected before intestinal transplant. The receptors here all came from a human donor who received an intestinal transplant.

V and J are TRBV5-6 and TRBJ1-4; D is perhaps TRBD1 (5 bases). This CDR3 has 17 residues. The V gene's germline CDR1 is SGHDT and CDR2 YYEEEE. Trimming took off 0 bases at V and 3 bases at J, with 15 bases between the two ends. In DNA form, the CDR3 reads TGTGCCAGCAGCTTGGCCGGGGGAAAGGTAGCTAATGAAAAACTGTTTTTT. This encodes CASSLAGGKVANEKLFF.

CDR3 residues: CASSTGTAKYEQYF. CDR3 coding DNA: TGTGCCAGCAGTACCGGGACAGCTAAATACGAGCAGTACTTC. V gene TRBV6-5 combines with J gene TRBJ2-7, with TRBD1 matching over 7 bases. The CDR3 contains 14 residues. The germline V gene has CDR1 MNHEY and CDR2 SVGAGI. The V segment lost 5 bases and the J segment 4 bases; nucleotides outside the gene matches: 8.

To note about this clone: The sample holds other DNA sequences that translate to the same CDR3. The J gene is TRBJ2-7, the V gene TRBV11-2; D is uncertain. This CDR3 has 11 residues. Germline CDR1 reads SGHAT; CDR2 reads FQNNGV. Between the trimmed V and J ends, which lost 4 bases and 2 bases, there was a span of 3 bases. In nucleotides, the CDR3 is TGTGCCAGCAGCTCGGCCTACGAGCAGTACTTC. It translates to CASSSAYEQYF.

CDR3: CAWSLLGRGQETQYF. CDR3 nucleotide sequence: TGTGCCTGGAGTCTTTTGGGCAGGGGACAAGAGACCCAGTACTTC. The chain has TRBV30 and TRBJ2-5; TRBD1 might be the D (6 bases). The CDR3 is made up of 15 amino acids. Germline assignment: CDR1 GTSNPN and CDR2 SVGIG (reference sequence). With 2 bases removed from V and 2 bases from J, the gap between germline ends came to 15 bases.

The chain links TRBV15 to TRBJ1-2; D remains ambiguous. V lost 4 bases to trimming and J lost 4 bases, with 10 bases between them. The germline CDR1 and CDR2 sequences are LNHNV and YYDKDF (reference sequence). This CDR3 contains 13 residues. The CDR3 coding sequence is TGTGCCACCAGCACCCCCCAGATCTATGGCTACACCTTC. Amino acid sequence: CATSTPQIYGYTF.

CDR3 sequence (DNA): TGCGCCAGCAGCCAAGATACAAACTATGGCTACACCTTC. Its protein product is CASSQDTNYGYTF. The gene calls are TRBV4-3 and TRBJ1-2; D remains unclear. Germline-derived CDR1 and CDR2 are LGHNA and YSLEER. The V end lost 0 bases, the J end lost 2 bases, and 4 bases lay between the germline ends. CDR3 length: 13 residues.

This chain links TRBV18 with TRBJ2-1; 8 positions agree with TRBD1. The CDR3 has 19 amino acids. V dropped 3 bases and J dropped 7; count of bases not matched to a gene: 20. Germline CDR1 is KGHSH and CDR2 is LQKENI. DNA of the CDR3: TGTGCCAGCTCACCCTTAAGGACAGGGATGGCCGGAAATTGGAATGAGCAGTTCTTC. Translating gives CASSPLRTGMAGNWNEQFF.

The chain uses TRBV6-1 and TRBJ2-6; D is uncertain. The CDR3 is made up of 13 amino acids. Trimming took off 6 bases at V and 3 bases at J, with 6 bases between the two ends. In germline, CDR1 is MNHNS, CDR2 SASEGT. The DNA of the CDR3 is TGTGCCAGCAGCCTTAGTGGGGCCAACGTCCTGACTTTC. This gives the protein CASSLSGANVLTF.

The chain recombines TRBV5-1 with TRBJ1-6; no clear D gene. Germline CDR1 SGHRS, CDR2 YFSETQ. The CDR3 totals 14 residues. V was trimmed by 0 bases and J by 6 bases, leaving 7 bases between them. CDR3 in DNA: TGCGCCAGCAGCTTGGGGGAGGGTAATTCACCCCTCCACTTT. Protein: CASSLGEGNSPLHF. Full variable domain (missing parts from reference TRBV5-1 and TRBJ1-6): KAGVTQTPRYLIKTRGQQVTLSCSPISGHRSVSWYQQTPGQGLQFLFEYFSETQRNKGNFPGRFSGRQFSNSRSEMNVSTLELGDSALYLCASSLGEGNSPLHFGNGTRLTVT.